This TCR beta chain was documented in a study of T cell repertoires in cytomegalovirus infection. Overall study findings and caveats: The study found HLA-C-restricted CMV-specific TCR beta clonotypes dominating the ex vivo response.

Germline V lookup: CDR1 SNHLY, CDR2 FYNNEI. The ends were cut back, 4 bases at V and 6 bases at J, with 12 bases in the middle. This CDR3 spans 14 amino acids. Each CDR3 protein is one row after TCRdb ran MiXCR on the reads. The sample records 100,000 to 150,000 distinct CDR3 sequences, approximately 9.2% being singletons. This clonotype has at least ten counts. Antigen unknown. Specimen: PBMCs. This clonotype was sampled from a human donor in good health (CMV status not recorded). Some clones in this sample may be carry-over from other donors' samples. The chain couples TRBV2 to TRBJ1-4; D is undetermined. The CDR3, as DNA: TGTGCCAGCAGTGGAAAGCGAGGAGATGAAAAACTGTTTTTT. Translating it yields CASSGKRGDEKLFF.